Given below is one TCR beta chain in context. Clones were read by immunoSEQ multiplex PCR, and TCRdb kept only the in-frame ones, dropping some. The table lists about 160,000 clones, 80% to 85% of them singletons, with approximately 8% in the top ten. This entry comes from a study of blood T cell repertoires in COVID-19. Looking at the study overall: Sources were T cells, B-cell-depleted T cells, or PBMCs; the material itself was cDNA or gDNA.

Each recovered donor of Cohort 3 presented with two negative PCRs, clearance, or symptom resolution. Germline CDR1 is SGHRS and CDR2 is YFSETQ. The CDR3 loop spans 15 amino acids. Between the trimmed V and J ends, which lost 4 bases and 0 bases, there was a span of 12 bases. The sequence derives from a woman between 50 and 59 years old who had recovered from COVID-19. The specimen sequenced was PBMCs or T cells enriched from blood (not recorded which). V is TRBV5-1 and J is TRBJ2-3, with D possibly TRBD2 on 6 matching bases. The CDR3 is CASSIADPSTDTQYF. In nucleotides, the CDR3 is TGCGCCAGCAGCATAGCGGACCCTAGCACAGATACGCAGTATTTT. Full variable domain (rest looked up from reference TRBV5-1 and TRBJ2-3): KAGVTQTPRYLIKTRGQQVTLSCSPISGHRSVSWYQQTPGQGLQFLFEYFSETQRNKGNFPGRFSGRQFSNSRSEMNVSTLELGDSALYLCASSIADPSTDTQYFGPGTRLTVL.